This paragraph covers one T cell receptor beta chain sequence. Its antigen is currently unknown. The data were taken from a study of identifying expanded T cells in peripheral blood. Points from the study as a whole: About 1.2 clones differed between technical replicates, versus approximately 17 and 20 over time.

Healthy donors had no documented immune events, such as infections, while sampled. Clones were read by immunoSEQ multiplex PCR, and TCRdb kept only the in-frame ones, dropping some. The table includes around 66,000 clones, about 90% detected once. V lost 5 bases and J lost 0; bases outside the gene matches: 8. This CDR3 comprises 16 residues. In germline, CDR1 is LNHDA, CDR2 SQIVND (reference sequence). The chain carries TRBV19 and TRBJ2-3; 7 bases fit TRBD1. Sequences were obtained from blood. The TCR was taken from a person between 18 and 69 years old in good health. The CDR3, as DNA: TGTGCCAGTAGTGCCTGGGACAGTTCTAGCACAGATACGCAGTATTTT. Translation: CASSAWDSSSTDTQYF.